This entry is about one TCR beta chain. Its antigen remains unknown. These data are taken from a study of response to subunit inactivated influenza vaccine. TCRdb reprocessed the RT-PCR reads with MiXCR, giving one entry per CDR3 protein. The table includes approximately 530,000 distinct CDR3 sequences, about an eighth detected once. Findings and limits, study-wide: Few new T cells, the authors suggested, are recruited by each seasonal influenza vaccination.

This CDR3 has 14 residues. The ends lost 3 bases at V and 11 bases at J; junction bases unmatched: 9. V gene TRBV12-3 or TRBV12-4 combines with J gene TRBJ1-5, with TRBD1 identical over 8 bases. This sequence originates from a man in his forties or fifties who received an inactivated influenza vaccine. This sample comprised PBMCs from blood, obtained roughly 46 days after vaccination. CDR3 sequence (DNA): TGTGCCAGCAGTTTTGAGGACAGGGAGGGTACCCAGCATTTT. Protein sequence: CASSFEDREGTQHF.